A selection of T cell receptor beta chains follows, all from one sample in a study of radiotherapy plus CTLA-4 blockade in lung cancer. The method was immunoSEQ multiplex PCR; TCRdb's version includes in-frame clones alone and lacks a portion of them. The table lists fewer than 90,000 clones, around 83% of them singletons. The sequences come from peripheral blood, collected from a patient treated with radiotherapy plus ipilimumab. All receptors come from a human donor with non-small cell lung cancer who had stable disease on radiotherapy plus ipilimumab. CDR3s include the opening cysteine and the closing phenylalanine or tryptophan. The order of the fields is V gene, CDR3 protein.

TRBV9 CASSVGDQLRNGYTF
TRBV18 CASSRGTSGYEQYF
TRBV7-2 CASSLEGQVSGANVLTF
TRBV5-4 CASSLNKWQETQYF
TRBV5-4 CASSLTRQETQYF
TRBV5-5 CASSPWTTPHEQYF
TRBV7-2 CASSLVAGGRGNEQFF
TRBV28 CASSGTYEQYF
TRBV4-2 CASSPGRGANTGELFF
TRBV6-1 CASHRGQGFGYTF
TRBV27 CASSFIAAGLKETQYF
TRBV10-3 CAISARDREQYF
TRBV11-3 CASAGGSDTQYF
TRBV5-6 CASSLSGTPNNEQFF
TRBV18 CASPTPAGVSAGELFF
TRBV2 CASSGEQGPTDTQYF
TRBV6-5 CASRLHQGTDTQYF
TRBV29-1 CSGEAQGDTQYF
TRBV30 CAWQRVNTEAFF
TRBV4-1 CATALGASTDTQYF
TRBV6-1 CASREQGGVGGNEQFF
TRBV7-2 CASSLLAAAPSYEQYF
TRBV7-2 CASSLSAAGEIREQYF
TRBV7-8 CASSAGPTYNEQFF
TRBV7-9 CASSFASRLNTEAFF
TRBV7-9 CASSLLGGGEAFF
TRBV7-3 CASSLGNLGGYEQFF